This entry lists 6 T cell receptor beta chains sequenced from one sample in a study of vaccination effects on CD4 cells after COVID-19. With 10 days of culture completed, CD4+ T cells were isolated. Of the BNT162b2 and mRNA-1273 vaccines, participants received two doses of one or the other. Generated by immunoSEQ multiplex PCR, the TCRdb table keeps only in-frame clones and is missing some. The sample lists about 66,000 clones; over 75% were seen once. The antigens these receptors bind are not known. Specimen: CD4+ T cells from PBMCs cultured without peptide, collected after COVID-19 vaccination. The receptors shown here come from a human donor who received a COVID-19 vaccine.

DNA of the CDR3: TGTGCCAGCAGTCAGTATAGCAATCAGCCCCAGCATTTT. It codes for CASSQYSNQPQHF. The chain has TRBV6-4 and TRBJ1-5, with D unresolved. CDR1 is MRHNA and CDR2 is SNTAGT in the germline V gene. The CDR3 totals 13 residues. Trimming left V 5 bases short and J 0 bases short, with 5 bases between.

V gene TRBV3-1 (or the pseudogene TRBV3-2) combines with J gene TRBJ2-5, with 11 bases lining up with TRBD1. This CDR3 has 15 residues. Trimming took 4 bases from V and 5 from J; bases not matched to a gene: 6. Germline V gene sequence: CDR1 LGHDT, CDR2 YNNKEL (reference sequence). The DNA for the CDR3 is TGTGCCAGCAGCCCAGGACAGGGGGCGGAGGAGACCCAGTACTTC. This codes for CASSPGQGAEETQYF.

The rearrangement joins TRBV30 to TRBJ1-4; no definite D call. CDR1 GTSNPN and CDR2 SVGIG come from the germline V gene (reference sequence). Trimming removed 1 base at V and 3 bases at J, with 12 bases between. The CDR3 covers 15 residues. For the CDR3, the DNA is TGTGCCTGGAGTGCACAGCCGGGATCTAATGAAAAACTGTTTTTT. Protein: CAWSAQPGSNEKLFF.

V is TRBV18 and J is TRBJ2-2; D not certain. In germline, CDR1 is KGHSH, CDR2 LQKENI. The CDR3 loop spans 14 amino acids. V shed 2 bases and J shed 6 bases, with 10 bases lying between them. The CDR3 DNA is TGTGCCAGCTCACCAACCCAGGATCCCGGGGAGCTGTTTTTT. It yields the protein CASSPTQDPGELFF.

The sample holds one count of this clone. The genes are TRBV6-5 and TRBJ2-7, with D perhaps matching TRBD1 (6 bases). Trimming pared 6 bases from V and 4 bases from J, leaving 16 bases between. The germline V gene has CDR1 MNHEY and CDR2 SVGAGI. This CDR3 spans 14 amino acids. CDR3 sequence reads: CASRIGTPEYEQYV. The CDR3 nucleotides read TGTGCCAGCAGAATCGGGACACCGGAGTACGAGCAGTACGTC.

This rearrangement joins TRBV18 to TRBJ2-3; D uncertain. The CDR3 contains 14 residues. Trimming stripped 6 bases from V and 4 bases from J, with 14 bases between. In germline, CDR1 is KGHSH, CDR2 LQKENI. This CDR3 is CASSPQLRPDTQYF. In nucleotides, the CDR3 is TGTGCCAGCTCCCCCCAGTTAAGGCCAGATACGCAGTATTTT.